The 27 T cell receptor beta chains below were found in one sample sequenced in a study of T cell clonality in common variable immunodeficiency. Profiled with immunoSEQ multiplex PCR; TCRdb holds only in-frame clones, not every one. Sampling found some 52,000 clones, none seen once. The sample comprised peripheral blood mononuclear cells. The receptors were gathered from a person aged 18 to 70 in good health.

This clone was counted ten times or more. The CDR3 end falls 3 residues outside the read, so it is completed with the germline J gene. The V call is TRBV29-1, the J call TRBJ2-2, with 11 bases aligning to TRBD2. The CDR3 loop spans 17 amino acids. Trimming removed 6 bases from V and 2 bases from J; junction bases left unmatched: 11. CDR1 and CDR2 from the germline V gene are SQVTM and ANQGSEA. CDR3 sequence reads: CSVADSGTSGNTGELFF. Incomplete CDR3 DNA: TGCAGCGTGGCTGACTCCGGGACTAGCGGAAACACCGGGGAG.

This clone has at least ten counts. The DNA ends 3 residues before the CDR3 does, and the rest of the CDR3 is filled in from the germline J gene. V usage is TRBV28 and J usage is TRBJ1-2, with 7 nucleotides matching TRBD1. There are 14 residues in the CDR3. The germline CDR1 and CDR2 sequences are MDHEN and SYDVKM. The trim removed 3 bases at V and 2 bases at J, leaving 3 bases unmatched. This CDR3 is CASSLTGTNYGYTF. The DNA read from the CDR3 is TGTGCCAGCAGTTTGACAGGGACAAACTATGGC.

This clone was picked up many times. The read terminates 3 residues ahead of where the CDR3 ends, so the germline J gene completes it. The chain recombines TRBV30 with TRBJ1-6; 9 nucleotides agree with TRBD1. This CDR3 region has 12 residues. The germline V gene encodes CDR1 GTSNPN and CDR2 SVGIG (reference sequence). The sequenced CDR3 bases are TGTGCCTGCGGACAGGGGAAGGGTCCC. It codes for CACGQGKGP. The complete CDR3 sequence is CACGQGKGPLHF.

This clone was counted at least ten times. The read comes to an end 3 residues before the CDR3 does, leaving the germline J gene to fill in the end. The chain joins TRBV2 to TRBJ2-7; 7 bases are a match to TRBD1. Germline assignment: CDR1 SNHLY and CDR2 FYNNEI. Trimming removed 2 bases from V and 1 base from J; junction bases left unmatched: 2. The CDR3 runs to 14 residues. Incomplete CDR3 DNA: TGTGCCAGCAGTGAACGGACAGGTTCCTACGAG. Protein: CASSERTGSYE. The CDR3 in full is CASSERTGSYEQYF.

CDR3 amino acids: CASSMGQMNEKLFF. Incomplete CDR3 DNA: TGTGCCAGTAGTATGGGACAGATGAATGAAAAG. The chain carries TRBV19 and TRBJ2-2, with 7 nucleotides matching TRBD1. The read falls 3 residues short of the CDR3 end, and the missing part is taken from the germline J gene. Germline loops: CDR1 LNHDA, CDR2 SQIVND (reference sequence). This CDR3 is 14 amino acids long.

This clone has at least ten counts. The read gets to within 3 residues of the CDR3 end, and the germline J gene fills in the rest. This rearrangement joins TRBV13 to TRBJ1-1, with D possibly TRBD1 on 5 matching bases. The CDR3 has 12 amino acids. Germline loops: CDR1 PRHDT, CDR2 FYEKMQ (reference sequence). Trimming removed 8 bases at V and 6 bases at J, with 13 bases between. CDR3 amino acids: CASSGGWAEAFF. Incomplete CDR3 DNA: TGTGCCAGCTCTGGGGGGTGGGCTGAA.

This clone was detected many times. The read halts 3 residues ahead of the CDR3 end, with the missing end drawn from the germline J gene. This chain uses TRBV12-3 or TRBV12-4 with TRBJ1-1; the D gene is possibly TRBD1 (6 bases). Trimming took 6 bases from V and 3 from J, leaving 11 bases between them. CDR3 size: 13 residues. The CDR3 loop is CASSLQGDTEAFF. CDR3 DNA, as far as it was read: TGTGCCAGCAGCTTACAGGGCGACACTGAA.

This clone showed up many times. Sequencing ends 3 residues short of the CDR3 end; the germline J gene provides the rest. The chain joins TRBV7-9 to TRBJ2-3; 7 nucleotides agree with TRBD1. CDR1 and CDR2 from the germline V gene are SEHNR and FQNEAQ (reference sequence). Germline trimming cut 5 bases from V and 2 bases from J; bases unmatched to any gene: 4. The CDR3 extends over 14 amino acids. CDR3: CASSLTGITDTQYF. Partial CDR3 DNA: TGTGCCAGCAGCCTGACAGGGATCACAGATACG.

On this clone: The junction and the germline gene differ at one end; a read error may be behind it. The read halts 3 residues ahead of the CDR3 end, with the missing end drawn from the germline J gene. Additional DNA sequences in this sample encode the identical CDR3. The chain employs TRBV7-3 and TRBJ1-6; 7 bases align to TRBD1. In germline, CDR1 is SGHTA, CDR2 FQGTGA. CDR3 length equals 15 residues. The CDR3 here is CASSSQGQNNSPLHF. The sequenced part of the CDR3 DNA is TGCGCCAGCAGCTCACAGGGACAGAATAATTCACCC.

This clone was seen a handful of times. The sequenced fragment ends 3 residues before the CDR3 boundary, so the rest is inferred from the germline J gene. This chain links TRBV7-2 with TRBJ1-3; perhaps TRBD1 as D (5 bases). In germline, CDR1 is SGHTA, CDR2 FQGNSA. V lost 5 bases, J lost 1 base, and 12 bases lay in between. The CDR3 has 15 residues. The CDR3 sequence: CASSIDRASGNTIYF. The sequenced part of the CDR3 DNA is TGTGCCAGCAGCATTGACAGAGCGTCTGGAAACACC. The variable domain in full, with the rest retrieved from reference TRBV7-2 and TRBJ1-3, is GAGVSQSPSNKVTEKGKDVELRCDPISGHTALYWYRQSLGQGLEFLIYFQGNSAPDKSGLPSDRFSAERTGGSVSTLTIQRTQQEDSAVYLCASSIDRASGNTIYFGEGSWLTVV.

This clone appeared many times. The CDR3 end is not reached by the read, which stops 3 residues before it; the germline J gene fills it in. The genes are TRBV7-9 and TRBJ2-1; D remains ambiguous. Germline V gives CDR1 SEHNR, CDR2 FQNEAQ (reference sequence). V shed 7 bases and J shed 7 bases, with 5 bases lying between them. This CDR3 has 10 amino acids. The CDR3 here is CASKGNEQFF. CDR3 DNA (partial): TGTGCCAGCAAAGGGAATGAG.

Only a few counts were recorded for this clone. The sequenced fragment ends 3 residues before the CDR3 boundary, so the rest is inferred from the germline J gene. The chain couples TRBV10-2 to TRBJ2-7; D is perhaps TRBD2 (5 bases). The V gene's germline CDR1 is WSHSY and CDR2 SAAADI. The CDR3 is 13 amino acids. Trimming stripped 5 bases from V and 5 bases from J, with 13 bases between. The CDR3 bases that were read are TGCGCCAGCAGTCAGAACCCACTAGACGAG. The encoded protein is CASSQNPLDE. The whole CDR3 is CASSQNPLDEQYF.

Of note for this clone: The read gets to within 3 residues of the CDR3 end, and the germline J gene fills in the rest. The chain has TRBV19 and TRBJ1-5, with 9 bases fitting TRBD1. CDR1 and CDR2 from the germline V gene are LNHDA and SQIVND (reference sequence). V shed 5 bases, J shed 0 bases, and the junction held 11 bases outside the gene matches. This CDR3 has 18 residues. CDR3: CASSSPTGGLHSNQPQHF. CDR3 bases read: TGTGCCAGTAGTTCCCCAACAGGGGGCCTCCATAGCAATCAGCCC.

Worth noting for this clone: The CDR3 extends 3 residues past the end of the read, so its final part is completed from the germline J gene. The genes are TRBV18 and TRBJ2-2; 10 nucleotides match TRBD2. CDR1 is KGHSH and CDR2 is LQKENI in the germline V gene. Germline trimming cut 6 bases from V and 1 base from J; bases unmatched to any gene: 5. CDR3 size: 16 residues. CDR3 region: CASSPGLAENTGELFF. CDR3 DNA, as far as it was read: TGTGCCAGCTCGCCCGGACTAGCGGAGAACACCGGGGAG.

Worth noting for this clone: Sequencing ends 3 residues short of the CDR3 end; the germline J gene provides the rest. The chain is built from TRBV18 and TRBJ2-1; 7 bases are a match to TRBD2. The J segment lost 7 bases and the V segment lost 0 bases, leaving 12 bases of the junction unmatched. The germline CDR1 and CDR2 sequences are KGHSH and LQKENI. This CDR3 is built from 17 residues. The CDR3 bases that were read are TGTGCCAGCTCACCACCGATGCCGCCTAGCGGTGGGAATGAG. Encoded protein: CASSPPMPPSGGNE. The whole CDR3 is CASSPPMPPSGGNEQFF.

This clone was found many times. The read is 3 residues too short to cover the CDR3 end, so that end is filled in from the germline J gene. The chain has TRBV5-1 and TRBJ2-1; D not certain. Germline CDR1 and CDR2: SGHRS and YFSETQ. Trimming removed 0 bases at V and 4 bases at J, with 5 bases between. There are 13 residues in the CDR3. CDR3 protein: CASSLDRYNEQFF. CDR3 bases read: TGCGCCAGCAGCTTGGACAGATACAATGAG.

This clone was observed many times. The CDR3 sequence is CAWDRGSPKGYTF. CDR3 bases read: TGTGCCTGGGACAGGGGATCTCCTAAAGGC. The chain combines TRBV30 with TRBJ1-2, with 8 bases lining up with TRBD1. The sequence runs out 3 residues before the end of the CDR3; the remainder is reconstructed from the germline J gene. This CDR3 region has 13 residues. Germline V gene data show CDR1 as GTSNPN and CDR2 as SVGIG (reference sequence).

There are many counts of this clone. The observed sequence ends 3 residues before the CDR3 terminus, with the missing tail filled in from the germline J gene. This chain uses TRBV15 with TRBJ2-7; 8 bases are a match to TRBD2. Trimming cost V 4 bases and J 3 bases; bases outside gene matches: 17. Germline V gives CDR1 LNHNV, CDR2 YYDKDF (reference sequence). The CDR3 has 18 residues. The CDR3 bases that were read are TGTGCCACCAGCACGGCACGGGCCACTAGCGGATGGGTCTACGAG. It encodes CATSTARATSGWVYE. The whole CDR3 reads CATSTARATSGWVYEQYF.

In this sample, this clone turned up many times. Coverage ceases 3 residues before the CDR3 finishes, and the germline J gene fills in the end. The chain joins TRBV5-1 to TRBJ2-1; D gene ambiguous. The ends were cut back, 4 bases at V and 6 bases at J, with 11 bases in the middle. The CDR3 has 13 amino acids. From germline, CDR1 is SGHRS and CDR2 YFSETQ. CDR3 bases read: TGCGCCAGCAGCCACTTACCTTCCAATGAG. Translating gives CASSHLPSNE. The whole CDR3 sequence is CASSHLPSNEQFF.

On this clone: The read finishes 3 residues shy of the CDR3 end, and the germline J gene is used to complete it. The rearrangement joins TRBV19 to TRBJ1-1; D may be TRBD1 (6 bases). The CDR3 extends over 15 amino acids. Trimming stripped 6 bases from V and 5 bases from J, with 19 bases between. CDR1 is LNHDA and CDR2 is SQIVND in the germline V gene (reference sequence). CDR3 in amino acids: CASSPPPGGETEAFF. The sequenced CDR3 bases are TGTGCCAGTAGCCCCCCCCCTGGGGGCGAGACTGAA.

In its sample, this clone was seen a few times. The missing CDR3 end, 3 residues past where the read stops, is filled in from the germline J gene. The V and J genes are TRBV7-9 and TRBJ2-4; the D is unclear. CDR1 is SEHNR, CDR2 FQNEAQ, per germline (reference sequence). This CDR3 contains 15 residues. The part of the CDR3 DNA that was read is TGTGCCAGCAGCTTAGGGCAGGCCTCCAGAGAGACT. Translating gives CASSLGQASRET. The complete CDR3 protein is CASSLGQASRETQYF.

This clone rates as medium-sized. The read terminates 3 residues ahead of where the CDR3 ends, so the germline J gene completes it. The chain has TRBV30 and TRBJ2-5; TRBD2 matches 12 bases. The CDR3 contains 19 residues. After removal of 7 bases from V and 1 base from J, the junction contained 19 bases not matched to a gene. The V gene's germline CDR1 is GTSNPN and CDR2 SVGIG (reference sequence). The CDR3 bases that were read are TGTGCCTCGTTAAGACTAGCGGGAGCTTCGGGTAAGGCCCAAGAGACC. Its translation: CASLRLAGASGKAQET. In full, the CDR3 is CASLRLAGASGKAQETQYF.

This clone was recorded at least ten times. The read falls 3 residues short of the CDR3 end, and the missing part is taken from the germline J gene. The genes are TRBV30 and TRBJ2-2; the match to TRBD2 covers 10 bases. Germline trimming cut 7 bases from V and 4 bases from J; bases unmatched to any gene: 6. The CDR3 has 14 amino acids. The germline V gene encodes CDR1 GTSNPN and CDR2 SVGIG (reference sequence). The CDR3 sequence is CASRTSGSTGELFF. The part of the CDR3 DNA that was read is TGTGCCTCGAGGACTAGCGGTTCCACCGGGGAG. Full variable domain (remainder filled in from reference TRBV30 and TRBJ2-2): SQTIHQWPATLVQPVGSPLSLECTVEGTSNPNLYWYRQAAGRGLQLLFYSVGIGQISSEVPQNLSASRPQDRQFILSSKKLLLSDSGFYLCASRTSGSTGELFFGEGSRLTVL.

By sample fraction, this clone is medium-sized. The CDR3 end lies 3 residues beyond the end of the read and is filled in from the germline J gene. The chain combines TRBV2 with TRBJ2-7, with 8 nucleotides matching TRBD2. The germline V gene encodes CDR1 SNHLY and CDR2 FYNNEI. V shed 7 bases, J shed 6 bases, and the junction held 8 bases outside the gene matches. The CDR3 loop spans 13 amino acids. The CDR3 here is CASIPGTRVEQYF. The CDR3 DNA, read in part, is TGTGCCAGCATCCCCGGGACTAGAGTCGAG.

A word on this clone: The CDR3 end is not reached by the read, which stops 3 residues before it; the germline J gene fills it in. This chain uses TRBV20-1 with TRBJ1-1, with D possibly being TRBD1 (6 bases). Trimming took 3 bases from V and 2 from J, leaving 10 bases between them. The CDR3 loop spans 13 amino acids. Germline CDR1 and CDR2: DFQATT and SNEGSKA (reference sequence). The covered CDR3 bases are TGCAGTGCTAGGGGGGGGGCAAACACTGAA. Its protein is CSARGGANTE. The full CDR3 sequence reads CSARGGANTEAFF.

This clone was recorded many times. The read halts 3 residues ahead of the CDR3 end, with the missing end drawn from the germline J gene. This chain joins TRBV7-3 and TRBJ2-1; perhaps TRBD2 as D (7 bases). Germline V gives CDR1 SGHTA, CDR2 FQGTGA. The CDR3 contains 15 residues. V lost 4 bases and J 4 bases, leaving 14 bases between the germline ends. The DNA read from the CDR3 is TGTGCCAGCAGCTCGCCGGGGGGCGGATACAATGAG. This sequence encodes CASSSPGGGYNE. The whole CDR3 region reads CASSSPGGGYNEQFF.

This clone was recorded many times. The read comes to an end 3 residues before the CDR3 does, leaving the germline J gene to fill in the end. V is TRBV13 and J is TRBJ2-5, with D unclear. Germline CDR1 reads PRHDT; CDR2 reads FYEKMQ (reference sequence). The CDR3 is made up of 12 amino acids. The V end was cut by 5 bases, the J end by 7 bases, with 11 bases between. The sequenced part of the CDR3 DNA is TGTGCCAGCAGCCCCGGTGGTCCGACC. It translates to CASSPGGPT. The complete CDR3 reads CASSPGGPTQYF.